One and the same sample provided the 3 T cell receptor beta chains below, sequenced in a study of response to subunit inactivated influenza vaccine. MiXCR was run by TCRdb on the RT-PCR reads, yielding one entry per CDR3 protein. The sample yields fewer than 600,000 distinct CDR3 sequences, under 8.5% seen once. This sample comprised PBMCs from blood, obtained around 25 months after vaccination. These receptor sequences come from a man aged 50-75 years who received an inactivated influenza vaccine.

The sample holds many counts of this clonotype. The chain uses TRBV20-1 and TRBJ1-1, with D tentatively TRBD1 (5 bases). Germline V gene sequence: CDR1 DFQATT, CDR2 SNEGSKA (reference sequence). This CDR3 comprises 14 residues. The germline V and J ends were trimmed by 2 bases and 5 bases, with 15 bases remaining between them. The CDR3 bases are TGCAGTGCTAGACTCAGAGGGGTTTGGACTGAAGCTTTCTTT. It encodes CSARLRGVWTEAFF.

A few counts support this clonotype. This sequence joins TRBV4-3 and TRBJ1-5; D is unclear. Between the trimmed V and J ends, which lost 0 bases and 7 bases, there was a span of 7 bases. The CDR3 loop spans 13 amino acids. Germline CDR1 is LGHNA and CDR2 is YSLEER. CDR3 DNA: TGCGCCAGCAGCCAAGAGATGAACCAGCCCCAGCATTTT. Protein: CASSQEMNQPQHF.

This clonotype has a handful of counts. V and J are TRBV27 and TRBJ1-2, with 11 bases aligning to TRBD1. V shed 5 bases, J shed 4 bases, and the junction held 6 bases outside the gene matches. This CDR3 has 15 amino acids. Germline loops: CDR1 MNHEY, CDR2 SMNVEV (reference sequence). CDR3 nucleotides: TGTGCCAGCAGTCTGGGACAGGGGGGAGGCTATGGCTACACCTTC. This gives the protein CASSLGQGGGYGYTF.